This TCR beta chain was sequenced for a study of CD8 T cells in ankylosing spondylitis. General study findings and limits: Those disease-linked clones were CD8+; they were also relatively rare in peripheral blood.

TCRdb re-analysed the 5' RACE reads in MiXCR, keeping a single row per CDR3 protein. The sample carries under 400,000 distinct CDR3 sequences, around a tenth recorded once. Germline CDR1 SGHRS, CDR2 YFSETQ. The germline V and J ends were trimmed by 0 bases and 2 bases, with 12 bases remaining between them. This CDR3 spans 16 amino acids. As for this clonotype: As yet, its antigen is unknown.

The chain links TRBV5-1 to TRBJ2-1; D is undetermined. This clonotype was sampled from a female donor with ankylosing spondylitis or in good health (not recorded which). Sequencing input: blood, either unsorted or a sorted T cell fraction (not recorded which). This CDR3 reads CASSLARNDPYNEQFF. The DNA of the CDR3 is TGCGCCAGCAGCTTGGCTAGAAATGATCCCTACAATGAGCAGTTCTTC.